What follows are 19 T cell receptor beta chains derived from one specimen sequenced in a study of monozygotic twins with cystic fibrosis. The repertoire was sequenced with immunoSEQ multiplex PCR; TCRdb's copy has only in-frame clones and lacks some. The sample lists nearly 25,000 clones, around 90% occurring once. Sequences were obtained from blood. The receptors stem from a girl aged 2-10 years with cystic fibrosis.

This chain connects TRBV30 to TRBJ2-5, with D possibly being TRBD2 (6 bases). V shed 7 bases and J shed 5 bases, with 17 bases lying between them. The CDR3 spans 13 residues. CDR1 GTSNPN and CDR2 SVGIG come from the germline V gene (reference sequence). In DNA form, the CDR3 reads TGTGCCTCCCCCTCGGCGGGGTCGGAGACCCAGTACTTC. The encoded protein is CASPSAGSETQYF.

The genes are TRBV6-5 and TRBJ1-6; TRBD1 agrees at 7 bases. This CDR3 has 15 residues. The V segment lost 0 bases and the J segment 7 bases; nucleotides outside the gene matches: 3. Per the germline V gene, CDR1 is MNHEY and CDR2 is SVGAGI. CDR3 loop: CASSYSGTENSPLHF. The CDR3, as DNA: TGTGCCAGCAGTTACTCCGGGACAGAAAATTCACCCCTCCACTTT.

The V and J genes are TRBV13 and TRBJ2-3; unclear D gene. The CDR3 length is 15 residues. V lost 5 bases to trimming and J lost 4 bases, with 16 bases between them. Germline CDR1 and CDR2: PRHDT and FYEKMQ (reference sequence). DNA for the CDR3: TGTGCCAGCAGCGGAAGCCCGTCACAAGCAGATACGCAGTATTTT. Its protein is CASSGSPSQADTQYF.

This chain connects TRBV7-2 to TRBJ2-3, with 7 bases aligning to TRBD1. The CDR3 has 12 amino acids. V shed 9 bases, J shed 6 bases, and the junction held 6 bases outside the gene matches. The germline gives CDR1 SGHTA, CDR2 FQGNSA. CDR3 sequence reads: CASRGLGDTQYF. The CDR3 region has the DNA TGTGCCAGTAGGGGGCTTGGTGATACGCAGTATTTT.

This clone was observed once. This chain uses TRBV6-5 with TRBJ1-1, with D possibly TRBD1 on 5 matching bases. There are 13 residues in the CDR3. V was shortened by 1 base and J by 6 bases, with 9 bases between the two germline ends. Looked up from germline, CDR1 is MNHEY and CDR2 is SVGAGI. The CDR3 here is CASSYLGESEAFF. DNA of the CDR3: TGTGCCAGCAGTTACTTGGGGGAGTCTGAAGCTTTCTTT.

The chain recombines TRBV5-1 with TRBJ1-2; 7 nucleotides agree with TRBD1. The germline gives CDR1 SGHRS, CDR2 YFSETQ. V gave up 4 bases and J gave up 8 bases; unmatched junction bases: 14. The CDR3 is 15 amino acids. The CDR3, as DNA: TGCGCCAGCAGCCCTGTTCCAGGGGGTAATTTCGGCTACACCTTC. Translation gives CASSPVPGGNFGYTF.

This sequence joins TRBV7-8 and TRBJ2-7; D is undetermined. The CDR3 is 14 residues long. CDR1 SGHVS and CDR2 FQNEAQ come from the germline V gene. Trimming cost V 0 bases and J 3 bases, with 9 bases left between them. This CDR3 reads CASSLAGGVYEQYF. The CDR3 DNA is TGTGCCAGCAGCTTAGCAGGCGGTGTCTACGAGCAGTACTTC.

The chain is built from TRBV11-3 and TRBJ2-7; D call uncertain. This CDR3 has 19 residues. Germline CDR1 reads SGHNT; CDR2 reads YENEEA. Trimming shortened V by 1 base and J by 0 bases, and 22 bases separated the two germline ends. This CDR3 is CASSLGLSRELLSSYEQYF. CDR3 coding DNA: TGTGCCAGCAGCTTAGGGCTGTCCCGAGAACTCCTGAGCTCCTACGAGCAGTACTTC. Filled out from reference TRBV11-3 and TRBJ2-7, the complete variable domain reads EAGVVQSPRYKIIEKKQPVAFWCNPISGHNTLYWYLQNLGQGPELLIRYENEEAVDDSQLPKDRFSAERLKGVDSTLKIQPAELGDSAVYLCASSLGLSRELLSSYEQYFGPGTRLTVT.

V and J are TRBV6-5 and TRBJ1-2; 8 bases map to TRBD1. This CDR3 is built from 12 residues. V was pared by 6 bases and J by 8 bases, with 5 bases of the junction left unmatched. Germline-derived CDR1 and CDR2 are MNHEY and SVGAGI. The CDR3 loop is CASRTGAGGYTF. The CDR3 coding sequence is TGTGCCAGCAGGACAGGGGCAGGCGGCTACACCTTC.

The chain links TRBV6-6 to TRBJ1-2; 7 bases agree with TRBD1. The length of the CDR3 is 14 residues. Germline CDR1 MNHNY, CDR2 SVGAGI (reference sequence). Trimming took 7 bases from V and 6 from J; bases not matched to a gene: 11. CDR3 amino acids: CASTRDREGHGYTF. CDR3 bases: TGTGCCAGCACCCGAGACAGGGAGGGTCATGGCTACACCTTC.

The V gene is TRBV11-3, the J gene TRBJ2-1, with 10 bases fitting TRBD2. V lost 7 bases and J lost 9; bases outside the gene matches: 9. This CDR3 has 14 amino acids. Germline CDR1 reads SGHNT; CDR2 reads YENEEA. The CDR3 loop reads CASNPGLAYGEQFF. The CDR3 coding sequence is TGTGCCAGCAACCCGGGACTAGCGTACGGTGAGCAGTTCTTC.

The chain joins TRBV11-2 to TRBJ1-2, with D tentatively TRBD1 (5 bases). The CDR3 is made up of 15 amino acids. The germline CDR1 and CDR2 sequences are SGHAT and FQNNGV. The V end was cut by 5 bases, the J end by 5 bases, with 18 bases between. This CDR3 reads CASSPLDKPTYGYTF. CDR3 coding DNA: TGTGCCAGCAGCCCCCTGGACAAGCCTACGTATGGCTACACCTTC. Filled out from reference TRBV11-2 and TRBJ1-2, the complete variable domain reads EAGVAQSPRYKIIEKRQSVAFWCNPISGHATLYWYQQILGQGPKLLIQFQNNGVVDDSQLPKDRFSAERLKGVDSTLKIQPAKLEDSAVYLCASSPLDKPTYGYTFGSGTRLTVV.

The gene calls are TRBV9 and TRBJ1-3, with TRBD1 matching over 7 bases. The CDR3 spans 16 residues. The J segment lost 4 bases and the V segment lost 4 bases, leaving 11 bases of the junction unmatched. The V gene's germline CDR1 is SGDLS and CDR2 YYNGEE. CDR3 amino acids: CASSLPGRGTGNTIYF. In DNA, the CDR3 is TGTGCCAGCAGCCTCCCCGGCAGGGGGACCGGAAACACCATATATTTT.

This clone was counted once. V and J are TRBV5-1 and TRBJ2-3; either TRBD1 or TRBD2 may fit D (5 bases each). The V gene's germline CDR1 is SGHRS and CDR2 YFSETQ. The CDR3 covers 17 residues. Trimming stripped 0 bases from V and 0 bases from J, with 14 bases between. CDR3 sequence: CASSLGGTEPSTDTQYF. The CDR3 DNA is TGCGCCAGCAGCTTGGGAGGGACGGAACCTAGCACAGATACGCAGTATTTT.

The chain couples TRBV7-8 to TRBJ2-5, with 8 nucleotides matching TRBD1. The CDR3 extends over 14 amino acids. The J segment lost 1 base and the V segment lost 3 bases, leaving 1 base of the junction unmatched. CDR1 SGHVS and CDR2 FQNEAQ come from the germline V gene. CDR3 sequence (DNA): TGTGCCAGCAGCTTGGGGACAGGCCAAGAGACCCAGTACTTC. Encoded protein: CASSLGTGQETQYF.

The genes are TRBV27 and TRBJ2-7; 7 positions agree with TRBD2. CDR3 length: 13 residues. V shed 3 bases, J shed 6 bases, and the junction held 5 bases outside the gene matches. In germline, CDR1 is MNHEY, CDR2 SMNVEV (reference sequence). The CDR3 nucleotides are TGTGCCAGCAGTTTTTCGGGGGAGGGCGAGCAGTACTTC. Its protein is CASSFSGEGEQYF.

The gene calls are TRBV7-2 and TRBJ1-6; D is possibly TRBD1 (5 bases). The CDR3 runs to 16 residues. Germline lookup yields CDR1 SGHTA and CDR2 FQGNSA. V shed 4 bases and J shed 0 bases, with 10 bases lying between them. The CDR3 coding sequence is TGTGCCAGCAGCTGGGACGTCAGCTCCTATAATTCACCCCTCCACTTT. Translation: CASSWDVSSYNSPLHF. Complete variable domain (other parts from reference TRBV7-2 and TRBJ1-6): GAGVSQSPSNKVTEKGKDVELRCDPISGHTALYWYRQSLGQGLEFLIYFQGNSAPDKSGLPSDRFSAERTGGSVSTLTIQRTQQEDSAVYLCASSWDVSSYNSPLHFGNGTRLTVT.

The chain recombines TRBV5-1 with TRBJ1-2, with 8 bases identical to TRBD1. V was pared by 4 bases and J by 1 base, with 6 bases of the junction left unmatched. The germline V gene encodes CDR1 SGHRS and CDR2 YFSETQ. This CDR3 is built from 15 residues. In nucleotides, the CDR3 is TGCGCCAGCAGCCTCATCGGACAGGGTAACTATGGCTACACCTTC. Translating it yields CASSLIGQGNYGYTF.

The chain uses TRBV10-1 and TRBJ2-7; 11 bases map to TRBD2. This CDR3 region has 14 residues. Germline V gives CDR1 WNHNN, CDR2 SYGVQD (reference sequence). The junction had 7 bases not matched to a gene; V was cut back by 10 bases and J by 2 bases. This chain's CDR3 is CATRPSGGTYEQYF. In DNA, the CDR3 is TGCGCCACCAGGCCTAGCGGGGGGACCTACGAGCAGTACTTC.